The rows below give T cell receptor beta chains drawn from one sample of a study of blood T cell repertoires in COVID-19. The method was immunoSEQ multiplex PCR; TCRdb's version includes in-frame clones alone and lacks a portion of them. This table has roughly 240,000 clones, around 89% appearing once. The sequenced sample consisted of PBMCs or T cells enriched from blood (not recorded which). Source of these receptors: a woman aged 40-49 years with acute COVID-19. CDR3s include the opening cysteine and the closing phenylalanine or tryptophan. D genes are given only for firm matches. Clone size is shown for a subset of rows, as once, few, many or a class of expanded clone.

-,TRBJ1-4,TRBV12-5,-,TGTGCTAGTGGTTTGGGACCTATGGCGGGGGCTAATGAAAAACTGTTTTTT,CASGLGPMAGANEKLFF
-,TRBJ1-4,TRBV5-5,-,TGTGCCAGCAGCGGTACAGGAAGGACGGATGAAAAACTGTTTTTT,CASSGTGRTDEKLFF
once,TRBJ2-5,TRBV5-6,TRBD1,TGTGCCAGCAGCTTCTGGACAGGGGTATGGGAGACCCAGTACTTC,CASSFWTGVWETQYF
-,TRBJ2-7,TRBV6-5,TRBD1,TGTGCCAGCACACCCGGGACAGGGCCCTACGAGCAGTACTTC,CASTPGTGPYEQYF
-,TRBJ1-6,TRBV11-3,-,TGTGCCAGCAGCTTCTCCAGGGATTCACCCCTCCACTTT,CASSFSRDSPLHF
-,TRBJ2-3,TRBV5-4,TRBD2,TGTGCCACTGCTAGCGGGAGCACAGATACGCAGTATTTT,CATASGSTDTQYF
-,TRBJ2-3,TRBV19,TRBD2,TGTGCCAGTAGTATGAGTTCCCTAGCGGGAGGCCCTAAAAGCACAGATACGCAGTATTTT,CASSMSSLAGGPKSTDTQYF
-,TRBJ2-1,TRBV19,TRBD2,TGTGCCAGTAAAGGTAGCGGGGAGGTCGTTGGGCAGTTCTTC,CASKGSGEVVGQFF
-,TRBJ2-2,TRBV4-2,-,TGTGCCCGCAGCCAGGGGGTGGGGCGGGGGCGTACCGGGGAGCTGTTTTTT,CARSQGVGRGRTGELFF
-,TRBJ1-5,TRBV18,-,TGTGCCAGCTCACCCACGGGTTTCAATTATCAGCCCCAGCATTTT,CASSPTGFNYQPQHF
-,TRBJ2-3,TRBV7-9,TRBD1,TGTGCCAGCAGCTTAGGACAGGGTACTAGCACAGATACGCAGTATTTT,CASSLGQGTSTDTQYF
-,TRBJ2-5,TRBV25-1,TRBD1,TGTGCCAGCAGTGTGGGACAGCTCGTACAAGAGACCCAGTACTTC,CASSVGQLVQETQYF
-,TRBJ1-1,TRBV9,-,TGTGCCAGCAGCGTAGGTTACGGCAGGGCCAGCCCTAACACTGAAGCTTTCTTT,CASSVGYGRASPNTEAFF
few,TRBJ2-7,TRBV7-2,TRBD1,TGTGCCAGCAGCTCCCGGACAGGGCACGAGCAGTACTTC,CASSSRTGHEQYF
-,TRBJ2-5,TRBV4-2,TRBD2,TGTGCCAGCAGCCAAGAGATAAGACTAGCGGGGGGAGAGACCCAGTACTTC,CASSQEIRLAGGETQYF
-,TRBJ1-5,TRBV2,-,TGTGCCAGCAGGCCCGAAGGCCAGGGAGGGCAGCCCCAGCATTTT,CASRPEGQGGQPQHF
-,TRBJ1-1,TRBV12-3/TRBV12-4,TRBD1,TGTGCCAGCACCTGGACAGGGGCCATTGAAGCTTTCTTT,CASTWTGAIEAFF
-,TRBJ2-5,TRBV5-4,-,TGTGCCAGCAGCTTGGCCGGCGAGAGGGAGACCCAGTACTTC,CASSLAGERETQYF
-,TRBJ1-1,TRBV5-1,-,TGCGCCAGCAGCTTGGAACACCCGAACACTGAAGCTTTCTTT,CASSLEHPNTEAFF
-,TRBJ2-1,TRBV4-3,-,TGCGCCAGCAGCCAAGATCGTCTGGCGGTGAGCTCCTACAATGAGCAGTTCTTC,CASSQDRLAVSSYNEQFF
-,TRBJ1-5,TRBV7-2,-,TGTGCCAGCAGCTTAGCCCCCCCAGGGATAGAGCAGCCCCAGCATTTT,CASSLAPPGIEQPQHF
-,TRBJ1-6,TRBV6-1,-,TGTGCCAGCACGAGGACAGTAGATAATTCACCCCTCCACTTT,CASTRTVDNSPLHF
-,TRBJ2-5,TRBV18,-,TGTGCCAGCTCACCACCTAGCGGCCGAGAGACCCAGTACTTC,CASSPPSGRETQYF
-,TRBJ2-1,TRBV27,-,TGTGCCAGCAGACGAGGGACTCACAATGAGCAGTTCTTC,CASRRGTHNEQFF
-,TRBJ1-1,TRBV6-5,-,TGTGCCAGCAGTTACGTGGGGGGGAACACTGAAGCTTTCTTT,CASSYVGGNTEAFF
-,TRBJ2-3,TRBV7-2,TRBD1,TGTGCCAGCAGCCTACAGGGGGTGGCGGATACGCAGTATTTT,CASSLQGVADTQYF
-,TRBJ1-4,TRBV30,-,TGTGCCTGGAGTGTGACAGTCGAAAAACTGTTTTTT,CAWSVTVEKLFF
-,TRBJ1-3,TRBV7-2,TRBD1,TGTGCCAGCAGTCCTAGGACAGGCTTCTACTCTGGAAACACCATATATTTT,CASSPRTGFYSGNTIYF
-,TRBJ1-1,TRBV19,TRBD1,TGTGCCAGTAGGGGACAGGCCCCGAACACTGAAGCTTTCTTT,CASRGQAPNTEAFF
-,TRBJ2-5,TRBV7-2,TRBD2,TGTGCCAGCAGCTTAGCCGGTAGCGGGGGCGAGACCCAGTACTTC,CASSLAGSGGETQYF
-,TRBJ2-3,TRBV11-2,TRBD2,TGTGCCAGCAGCTTCACGGGACTAGTAAACACAGATACGCAGTATTTT,CASSFTGLVNTDTQYF
-,TRBJ2-5,TRBV19,TRBD2,TGTGCCAGTAGCCCTAGCGGGAGGGCGGGTGAGACCCAGTACTTC,CASSPSGRAGETQYF
-,TRBJ2-5,TRBV6-1,TRBD2,TGTGCCAGCAGTGAATCTGGACAGCGGGGGGGTAGAGAGACCCAGTACTTC,CASSESGQRGGRETQYF
-,TRBJ2-4,TRBV7-6,-,TGTGCCAGCAGCTTAGGGGAGGAGGGAAACATTCAGTACTTC,CASSLGEEGNIQYF